This paragraph covers one TCR beta chain sequence. Antigen specificity is unknown. These data originate in a study of T cell responses to AZD1222 COVID-19 vaccine. The CDR3 consists of 15 residues. Germline values: CDR1 LNHNV, CDR2 YYDKDF (reference sequence). V gave up 5 bases and J gave up 1 base; unmatched junction bases: 5. Study results and caveats: White British ancestry dominated among donors, who included more females, and clonal diversity was possibly underestimated.

Sequenced by immunoSEQ multiplex PCR; TCRdb stores in-frame clones only, minus some. The data show about 150,000 clones, with 75% to 95% seen just once and under 4% held by the top ten. The receptor comes from an adult who received the AZD1222 COVID-19 vaccine. The material sequenced was peripheral blood, taken 28 days after the second AZD1222 dose. This rearrangement joins TRBV15 to TRBJ2-5; 9 nucleotides match TRBD2. CDR3 amino acids: CATSQASGAQETQYF. DNA for the CDR3: TGTGCCACCAGCCAGGCTAGCGGGGCCCAAGAGACCCAGTACTTC.